This T cell receptor beta chain comes out of a study of cytomegalovirus exposure and HLA in healthy donors. Overall study findings and caveats: As was reported, the HLA-A and HLA-B alleles of most subjects were accurately predicted from TCR beta sequences. A later analysis linked a missense DCLRE1C variant to TCR beta V- and J-gene trimming.

As concerns this clone: What it binds is unknown.

The donors gave bone marrow, and they were healthy. Donors were nominally healthy when sampled, though unrecorded immune exposures were likely. With V trimmed by 6 bases and J by 6 bases, 3 bases remained unmatched. Germline V CDR1 and CDR2: SNHLY, FYNNEI. This CDR3 has 13 residues. It was with 60 Vbeta and 13 Jbeta primers that the PCR ran. Clones were sequenced by immunoSEQ multiplex PCR, and TCRdb holds only the in-frame ones, with some missing. The repertoire has some 100,000 clones, approximately 72% of them found once; the top ten carry around 14%. The chain uses TRBV2 and TRBJ1-5, with 9 bases matching TRBD1. Specimen: PBMCs. This TCR derives from a male donor in good health and CMV-seropositive. CDR3 in DNA: TGTGCCAGCAGAGGGACAGGGCGTCAGCCCCAGCATTTT. Protein: CASRGTGRQPQHF. The complete variable domain, with remaining parts taken from reference TRBV2 and TRBJ1-5, reads EPEVTQTPSHQVTQMGQEVILRCVPISNHLYFYWYRQILGQKVEFLVSFYNNEISEKSEIFDDQFSVERPDGSNFTLKIRSTKLEDSAMYFCASRGTGRQPQHFGDGTRLSIL.